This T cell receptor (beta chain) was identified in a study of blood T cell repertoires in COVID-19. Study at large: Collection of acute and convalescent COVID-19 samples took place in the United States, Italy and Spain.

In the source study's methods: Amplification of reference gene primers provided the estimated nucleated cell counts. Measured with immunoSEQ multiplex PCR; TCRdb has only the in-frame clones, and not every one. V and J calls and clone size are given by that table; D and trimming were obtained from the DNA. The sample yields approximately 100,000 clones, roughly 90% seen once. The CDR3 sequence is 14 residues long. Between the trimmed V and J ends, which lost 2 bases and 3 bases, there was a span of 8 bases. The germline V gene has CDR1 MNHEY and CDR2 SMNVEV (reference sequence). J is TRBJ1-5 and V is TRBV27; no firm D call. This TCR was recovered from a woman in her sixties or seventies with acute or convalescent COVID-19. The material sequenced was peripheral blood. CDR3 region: CASSLLGINQPQHF. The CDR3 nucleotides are TGTGCCAGCAGTTTACTAGGAATCAATCAGCCCCAGCATTTT.